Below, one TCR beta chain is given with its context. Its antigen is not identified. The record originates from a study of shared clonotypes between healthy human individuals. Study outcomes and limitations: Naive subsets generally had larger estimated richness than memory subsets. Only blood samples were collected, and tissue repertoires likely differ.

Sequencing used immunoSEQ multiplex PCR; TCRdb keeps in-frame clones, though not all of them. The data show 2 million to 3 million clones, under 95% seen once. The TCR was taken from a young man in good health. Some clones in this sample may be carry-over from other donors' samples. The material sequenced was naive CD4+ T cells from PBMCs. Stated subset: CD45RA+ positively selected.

In DNA form, the CDR3 reads TGTGCCAGCTCACCACGCACCGGGACTAGCGGCTCGGAGCAGTTCTTC. It specifies CASSPRTGTSGSEQFF. The gene calls are TRBV18 and TRBJ2-1, with 11 bases fitting TRBD2. The CDR3 consists of 16 residues. V lost 1 base to trimming and J lost 10 bases; unmatched junction nucleotides: 9. Germline V gives CDR1 KGHSH, CDR2 LQKENI.